This T cell receptor beta chain was obtained from a study of response to subunit inactivated influenza vaccine. There are a few counts of this clonotype. Its antigen remains unknown. Findings and caveats of the study: It was the authors' suggestion that each seasonal influenza vaccination recruits few new T cells.

TCRdb reprocessed the RT-PCR reads with MiXCR, giving one entry per CDR3 protein. The data hold 540,000 or so distinct CDR3 sequences, with around 13% observed a single time. Trimming shortened V by 4 bases and J by 3 bases, and 7 bases separated the two germline ends. The V gene's germline CDR1 is LNHNV and CDR2 YYDKDF (reference sequence). The CDR3 has 12 amino acids. The specimen comprised PBMCs from blood, sampled about 40 days after vaccination. V and J are TRBV15 and TRBJ2-7; D gene uncertain. The TCR was taken from a man in his fifties who received an inactivated influenza vaccine. The CDR3 loop reads CATSKWGYEQYF. DNA of the CDR3: TGTGCCACCAGCAAGTGGGGCTACGAGCAGTACTTC.